The source of this TCR beta chain is a study of blood T cells in healthy people across ages. The second PCR ran about 6 to 11 cycles with a sample-barcoded 5' primer and J-beta primers. Every sample returned 2.5 million or more CDR3-containing paired-end reads. TCRdb re-called the 5' RACE reads with MiXCR, one entry per CDR3 protein. The sample holds fewer than 1,000,000 distinct CDR3 sequences; under 45% are singletons and the top ten take roughly 19%. PBMCs numbering at least 7 million were isolated per sample. This clonotype was recorded many times. Its antigen is currently unknown. The germline V gene encodes CDR1 SEHNR and CDR2 FQNEAQ (reference sequence). This CDR3 contains 12 residues. V was cut by 1 base and J by 6 bases, with 7 bases left in between. Study observations and caveats: Older individuals had lower TCR beta diversity per million T cells (the decline was roughly linear). A strong correlation was found between TCR beta diversity and the percentage of naive T cells.

This receptor was identified in a man aged 60 to 75 in good health. The sequencing input was blood. The chain is built from TRBV7-9 and TRBJ2-7; D is unresolved. In DNA form, the CDR3 reads TGTGCCAGCAGCTTAGTTGGTAGCGAGCAGTACTTC. Protein: CASSLVGSEQYF.